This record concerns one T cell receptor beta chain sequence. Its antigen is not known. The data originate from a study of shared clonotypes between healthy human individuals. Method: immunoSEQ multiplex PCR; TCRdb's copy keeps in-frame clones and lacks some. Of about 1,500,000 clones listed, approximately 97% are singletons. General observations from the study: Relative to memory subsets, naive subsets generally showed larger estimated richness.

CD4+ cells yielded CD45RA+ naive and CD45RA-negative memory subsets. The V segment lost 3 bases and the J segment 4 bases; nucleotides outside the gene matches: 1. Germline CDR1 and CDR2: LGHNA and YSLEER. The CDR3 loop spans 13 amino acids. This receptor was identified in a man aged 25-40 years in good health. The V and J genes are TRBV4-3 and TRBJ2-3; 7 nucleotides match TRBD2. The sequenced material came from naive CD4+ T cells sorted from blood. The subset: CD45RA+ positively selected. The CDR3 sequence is CASSQAGADTQYF. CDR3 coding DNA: TGCGCCAGCAGCCAGGCGGGAGCAGATACGCAGTATTTT.